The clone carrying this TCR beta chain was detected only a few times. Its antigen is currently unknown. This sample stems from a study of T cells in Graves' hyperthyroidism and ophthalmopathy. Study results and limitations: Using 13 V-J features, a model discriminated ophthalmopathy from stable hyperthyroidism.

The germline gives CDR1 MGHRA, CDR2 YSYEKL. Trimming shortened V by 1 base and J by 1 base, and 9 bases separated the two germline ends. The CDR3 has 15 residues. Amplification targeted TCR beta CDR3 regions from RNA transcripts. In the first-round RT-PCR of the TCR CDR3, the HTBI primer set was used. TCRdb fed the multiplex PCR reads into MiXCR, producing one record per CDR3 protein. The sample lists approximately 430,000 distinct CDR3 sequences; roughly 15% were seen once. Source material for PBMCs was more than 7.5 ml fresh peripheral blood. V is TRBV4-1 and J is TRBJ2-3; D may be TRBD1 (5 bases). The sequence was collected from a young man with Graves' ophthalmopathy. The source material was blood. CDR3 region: CASSQAPRGTDTQYF. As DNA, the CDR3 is TGCGCCAGCAGCCAAGCCCCCAGGGGCACAGATACGCAGTATTTT.